This T cell receptor (beta chain) appears in the sequencing data of a study of monozygotic twins with inflammatory bowel disease. Findings and limits, study-wide: It was in IBD patients that TCRbeta diversity (inverse Simpson) was lower than in healthy co-twins.

UMIs that had a 6-nucleotide sample barcode were put in using template switching. One entry per CDR3 protein, without DNA, is what TCRdb gives after re-calling the 5' RACE reads. This sample carries over 110,000 distinct CDR3 sequences, with 2% to 2.5% going to the ten biggest clones. Germline loops: CDR1 LNHDA, CDR2 SQIVND (reference sequence). The CDR3 runs 15 residues. A remark on this clonotype: The antigen remains unidentified.

Blood samples measuring more than 2 ml were taken per donor. The clonotype comes from a human donor with ulcerative colitis or Crohn's disease, or a healthy co-twin of an affected twin (not recorded which). The chain is built from TRBV19 and TRBJ2-7; checking the TCRdb D call of TRBD2 is not possible without DNA. Sequencing was carried out using blood. The CDR3 protein is CASSMRVAQTYEQYF. Looking up the rest from reference TRBV19 and TRBJ2-7 gives the full variable domain: DGGITQSPKYLFRKEGQNVTLSCEQNLNHDAMYWYRQDPGQGLRLIYYSQIVNDFQKGDIAEGYSVSREKKESFPLTVTSAQKNPTAFYLCASSMRVAQTYEQYFGPGTRLTVT.